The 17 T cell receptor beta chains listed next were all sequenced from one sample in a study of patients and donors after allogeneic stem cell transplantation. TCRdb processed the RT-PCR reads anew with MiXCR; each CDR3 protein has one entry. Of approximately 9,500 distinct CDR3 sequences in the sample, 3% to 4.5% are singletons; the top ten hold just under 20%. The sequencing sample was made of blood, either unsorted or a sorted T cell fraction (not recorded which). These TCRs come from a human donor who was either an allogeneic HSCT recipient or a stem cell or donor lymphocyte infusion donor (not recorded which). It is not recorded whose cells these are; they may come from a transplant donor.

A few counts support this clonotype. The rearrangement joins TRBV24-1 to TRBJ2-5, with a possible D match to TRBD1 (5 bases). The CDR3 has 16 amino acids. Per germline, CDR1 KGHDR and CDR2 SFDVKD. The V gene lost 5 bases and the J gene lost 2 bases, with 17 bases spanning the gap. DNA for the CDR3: TGTGCCACCAGTGGGGCAGGGTCGGTTCTACAAGAGACCCAGTACTTC. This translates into CATSGAGSVLQETQYF.

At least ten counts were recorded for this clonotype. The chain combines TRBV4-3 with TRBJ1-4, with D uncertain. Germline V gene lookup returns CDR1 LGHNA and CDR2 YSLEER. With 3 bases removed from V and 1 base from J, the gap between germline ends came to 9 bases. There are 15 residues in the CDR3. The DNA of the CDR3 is TGCGCCAGCAGCCATTGGCGACAAACTAATGAAAAACTGTTTTTT. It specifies CASSHWRQTNEKLFF.

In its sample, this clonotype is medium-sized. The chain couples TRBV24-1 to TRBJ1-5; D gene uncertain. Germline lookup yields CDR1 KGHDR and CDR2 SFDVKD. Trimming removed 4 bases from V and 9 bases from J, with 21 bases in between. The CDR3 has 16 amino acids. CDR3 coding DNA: TGTGCCACCAGTGACCCCTCGAGAGATAGATGGAGGCCCCAGCATTTT. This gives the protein CATSDPSRDRWRPQHF.

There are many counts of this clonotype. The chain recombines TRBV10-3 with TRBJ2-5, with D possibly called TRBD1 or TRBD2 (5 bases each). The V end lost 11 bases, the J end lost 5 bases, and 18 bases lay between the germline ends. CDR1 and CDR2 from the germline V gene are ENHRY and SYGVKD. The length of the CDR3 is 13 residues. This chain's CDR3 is CAADSGKWETQYF. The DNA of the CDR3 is TGTGCCGCGGACTCAGGGAAATGGGAGACCCAGTACTTC.

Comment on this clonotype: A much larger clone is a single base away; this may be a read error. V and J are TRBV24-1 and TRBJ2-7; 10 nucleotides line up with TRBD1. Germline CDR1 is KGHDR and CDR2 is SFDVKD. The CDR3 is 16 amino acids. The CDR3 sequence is CATSDLSDRGQYEQNF. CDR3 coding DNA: TGTGCCACCAGTGATTTGTCCGACAGGGGGCAGTACGAGCAGAACTTC.

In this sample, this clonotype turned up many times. The chain's CDR3 is CASSEGWEKLFF. CDR3 coding DNA: TGCGCCAGCAGCGAGGGTTGGGAAAAACTGTTTTTT. The chain combines TRBV10-2 with TRBJ1-4; unclear D gene. V shed 6 bases and J shed 8 bases, with 10 bases lying between them. CDR1 is WSHSY, CDR2 SAAADI, per germline. CDR3 size: 12 residues.

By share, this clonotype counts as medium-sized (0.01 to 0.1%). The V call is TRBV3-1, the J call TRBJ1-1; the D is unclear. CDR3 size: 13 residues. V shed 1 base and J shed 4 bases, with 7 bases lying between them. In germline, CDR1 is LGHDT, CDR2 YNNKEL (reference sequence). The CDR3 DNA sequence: TGTGCCAGCAGCCAAGGGGTCTCCACTGAAGCTTTCTTT. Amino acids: CASSQGVSTEAFF. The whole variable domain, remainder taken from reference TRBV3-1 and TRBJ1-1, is DTAVSQTPKYLVTQMGNDKSIKCEQNLGHDTMYWYKQDSKKFLKIMFSYNNKELIINETVPNRFSPKSPDKAHLNLHINSLELGDSAVYFCASSQGVSTEAFFGQGTRLTVV.

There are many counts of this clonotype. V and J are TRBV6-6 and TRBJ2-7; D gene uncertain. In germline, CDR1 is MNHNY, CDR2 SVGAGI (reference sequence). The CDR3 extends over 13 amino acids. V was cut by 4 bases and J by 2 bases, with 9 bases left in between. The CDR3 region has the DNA TGTGCCAGCAGTTCGTCCAATCCCTACGAGCAGTACTTC. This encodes CASSSSNPYEQYF.

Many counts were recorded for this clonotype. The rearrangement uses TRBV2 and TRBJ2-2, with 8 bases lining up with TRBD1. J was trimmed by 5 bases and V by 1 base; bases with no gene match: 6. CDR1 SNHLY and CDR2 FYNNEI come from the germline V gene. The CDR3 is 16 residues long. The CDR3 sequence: CASSEGTNRGTGELFF. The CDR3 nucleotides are TGTGCCAGCAGTGAAGGAACGAACAGGGGGACCGGGGAGCTGTTTTTT.

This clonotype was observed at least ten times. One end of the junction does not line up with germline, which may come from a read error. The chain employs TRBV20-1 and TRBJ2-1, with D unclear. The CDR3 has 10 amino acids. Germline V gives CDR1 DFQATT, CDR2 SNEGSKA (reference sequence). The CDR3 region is CSAPNLDPPF. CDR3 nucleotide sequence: TGCAGTGCTCCGAATTTGGACCCCCCCTTC.

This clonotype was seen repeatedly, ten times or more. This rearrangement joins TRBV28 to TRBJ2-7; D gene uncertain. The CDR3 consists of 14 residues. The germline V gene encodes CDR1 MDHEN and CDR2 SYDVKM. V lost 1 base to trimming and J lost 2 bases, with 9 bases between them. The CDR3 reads CASSLSGFTYEQYF. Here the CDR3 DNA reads TGTGCCAGCAGTTTATCCGGGTTCACCTACGAGCAGTACTTC.

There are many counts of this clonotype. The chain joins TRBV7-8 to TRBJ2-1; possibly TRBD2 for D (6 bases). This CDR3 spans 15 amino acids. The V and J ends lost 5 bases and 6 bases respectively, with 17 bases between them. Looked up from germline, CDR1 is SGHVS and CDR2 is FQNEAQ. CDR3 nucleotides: TGTGCCAGCAGCCGTCTGGTCACGGGAGTCAATGAGCAGTTCTTC. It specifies CASSRLVTGVNEQFF.

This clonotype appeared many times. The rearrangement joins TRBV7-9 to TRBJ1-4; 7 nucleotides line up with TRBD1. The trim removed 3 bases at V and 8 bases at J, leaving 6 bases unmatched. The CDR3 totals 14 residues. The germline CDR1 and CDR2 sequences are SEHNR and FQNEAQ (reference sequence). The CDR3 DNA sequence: TGTGCCAGCAGCTTCGGGCAGGGGGAAGAAAAACTGTTTTTT. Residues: CASSFGQGEEKLFF.

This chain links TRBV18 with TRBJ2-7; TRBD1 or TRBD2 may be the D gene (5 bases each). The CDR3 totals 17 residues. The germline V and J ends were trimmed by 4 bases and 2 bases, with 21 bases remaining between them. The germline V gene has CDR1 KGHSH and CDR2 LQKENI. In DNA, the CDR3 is TGTGCCAGCTCACTTTTTACAACACCGGGACCGACCTACGAGCAGTACTTC. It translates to CASSLFTTPGPTYEQYF.

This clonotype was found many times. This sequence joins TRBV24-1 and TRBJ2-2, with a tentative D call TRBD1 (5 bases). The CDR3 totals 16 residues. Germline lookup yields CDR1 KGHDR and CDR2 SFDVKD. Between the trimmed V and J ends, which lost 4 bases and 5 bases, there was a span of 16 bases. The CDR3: CATSDPLPSGTGELFF. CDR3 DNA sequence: TGTGCCACCAGTGACCCCCTCCCATCAGGGACCGGGGAGCTGTTTTTT.

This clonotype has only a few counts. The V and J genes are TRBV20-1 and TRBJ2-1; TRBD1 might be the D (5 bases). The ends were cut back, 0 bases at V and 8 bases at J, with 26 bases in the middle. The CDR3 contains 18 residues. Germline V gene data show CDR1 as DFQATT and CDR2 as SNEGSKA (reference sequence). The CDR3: CSARDTPQVAIIGDEQFF. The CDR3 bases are TGCAGTGCTAGAGATACCCCCCAAGTGGCTATAATAGGGGATGAGCAGTTCTTC.

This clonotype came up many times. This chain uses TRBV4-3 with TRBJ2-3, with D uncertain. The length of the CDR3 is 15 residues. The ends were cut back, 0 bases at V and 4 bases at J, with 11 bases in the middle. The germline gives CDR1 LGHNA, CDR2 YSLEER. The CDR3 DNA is TGCGCCAGCAGCCAAGAAGGTACTAACCCAGATACGCAGTATTTT. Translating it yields CASSQEGTNPDTQYF.